Below are 32 T cell receptor beta chains sequenced from a single sample in a study of metastatic and nonmetastatic thyroid tumors. TCRdb re-analyzed the PCR reads using MiXCR. The top ten hold 15% of the sample, which has 15,000 or so clones, around an eighth seen once. Until they underwent thyroid surgery, no patient had received any treatment. The specimen was tumor tissue. All receptors come from a female donor with papillary thyroid cancer or a benign thyroid nodule (not recorded which). Some clones in this sample may be carry-over from other donors' samples.

This clone was observed a few times. The chain is built from TRBV27 and TRBJ2-7, with 8 bases lining up with TRBD1. CDR1 and CDR2 from the germline V gene are MNHEY and SMNVEV (reference sequence). The length of the CDR3 is 15 residues. Germline trimming cut 1 base from V and 5 bases from J; bases unmatched to any gene: 7. The DNA for the CDR3 is TGTGCCAGCAGTTTATTTCAGGGGGCGATCGACGAGCAGTACTTC. It codes for CASSLFQGAIDEQYF.

This clone has a count of ten or more. Just one base apart from a much larger clone, this may be a read error. The CDR3 carries no conserved terminal phenylalanine or tryptophan, so it likely arises from a read error. The chain links TRBV12-3 or TRBV12-4 to TRBJ2-1, with TRBD2 matching over 7 bases. There are 17 residues in the CDR3. J was trimmed by 0 bases and V by 3 bases; bases with no gene match: 8. The CDR3 here is CASSFRTSASSYNEQFL. DNA for the CDR3: TGTGCCAGCAGTTTCAGAACTAGCGCCTCCTCCTACAATGAGCAGTTCCTC.

This clone has only a few counts. A much larger clone lies one base from this, so it may be a read error. The chain has TRBV9 and TRBJ2-7; the D gene could be TRBD1 or TRBD2 (5 bases each). Trimming stripped 0 bases from V and 0 bases from J, with 13 bases between. There are 16 residues in the CDR3. Germline loops: CDR1 SGDLS, CDR2 YYNGEE. The CDR3 nucleotides are TGTGCCAGCAGCGTAGGTTACGGGACCAGCTCCTACGAGCAGTACTTC. This translates into CASSVGYGTSSYEQYF.

At least ten counts were recorded for this clone. The V call is TRBV7-8, the J call TRBJ1-2; perhaps TRBD1 as D (6 bases). The CDR3 contains 14 residues. From germline, CDR1 is SGHVS and CDR2 FQNEAQ. Trimming took 0 bases from V and 4 from J, leaving 9 bases between them. The CDR3 DNA reads TGTGCCAGCAGCTTAGCAACAGGGAGCTATGGCTACACCTTC. Its protein product is CASSLATGSYGYTF.

This clone was detected ten times or more. The chain is built from TRBV4-2 and TRBJ2-7; 11 nucleotides line up with TRBD2. There are 15 residues in the CDR3. Losses at the gene ends were 3 bases for V and 6 bases for J; bases not matched to a gene: 7. Germline V gives CDR1 LGHNA, CDR2 YNFKEQ. This CDR3 is CASSQGTSGAPEQYF. The DNA of the CDR3 is TGTGCCAGCAGCCAGGGGACTAGCGGAGCCCCCGAGCAGTACTTC.

This clone was seen repeatedly, ten times or more. This chain uses TRBV3-1 with TRBJ2-7; 7 bases match TRBD2. V lost 4 bases and J lost 3; bases outside the gene matches: 6. Germline CDR1 is LGHDT and CDR2 is YNNKEL (reference sequence). The CDR3 covers 14 residues. The CDR3 coding sequence is TGTGCCAGCAGCCCTACAGCGGGGTACTACGAGCAGTACTTC. As protein: CASSPTAGYYEQYF.

In this sample, this clone turned up many times. The chain recombines TRBV30 with TRBJ2-2; 14 bases map to TRBD2. The CDR3 runs 18 residues. Germline values: CDR1 GTSNPN, CDR2 SVGIG (reference sequence). Trimming removed 1 base from V and 0 bases from J; junction bases left unmatched: 4. The CDR3 region is CAWSGLAGGFANTGELFF. The CDR3 region has the DNA TGTGCCTGGAGTGGACTAGCGGGAGGGTTCGCGAACACCGGGGAGCTGTTTTTT.

By share, this clone counts as medium-sized. The chain uses TRBV28 and TRBJ1-2; D perhaps matches TRBD1 (6 bases). Trimming shortened V by 5 bases and J by 7 bases, and 23 bases separated the two germline ends. Germline V gives CDR1 MDHEN, CDR2 SYDVKM. The CDR3 covers 16 residues. This CDR3 reads CASSPHITGILGGYTF. CDR3 coding DNA: TGTGCCAGCAGTCCACACATAACAGGGATTCTTGGTGGCTACACCTTC.

The sample holds many counts of this clone. This chain joins TRBV28 and TRBJ2-3, with D perhaps matching TRBD2 (6 bases). Germline CDR1 is MDHEN and CDR2 is SYDVKM. The CDR3 is 14 residues long. The V and J ends lost 8 bases and 6 bases respectively, with 18 bases between them. Here the CDR3 DNA reads TGTGCCAGCCGGAGGGACTTGGGTATGGATACGCAGTATTTT. Its protein is CASRRDLGMDTQYF.

This clone was seen only a few times. A much larger clone sits a single nucleotide away, making a read error possible. The chain couples TRBV19 to TRBJ2-3; no definite D call. With 3 bases removed from V and 1 base from J, the gap between germline ends came to 11 bases. The CDR3 totals 15 residues. Germline values: CDR1 LNHDA, CDR2 SQIVND (reference sequence). The CDR3 DNA follows: TGTGCCAGTAGTATGGGGTACCTTTGCACAGATACGCAGTATTTT. This codes for CASSMGYLCTDTQYF.

Only one count was recorded for this clone. V usage is TRBV5-8 and J usage is TRBJ1-5; D is perhaps TRBD1 (6 bases). V was shortened by 6 bases and J by 0 bases, with 13 bases between the two germline ends. CDR3 length equals 15 residues. Germline V CDR1 and CDR2: SGHTS, YDEGEE. CDR3 in amino acids: CASISGQYSNQPQHF. CDR3 nucleotide sequence: TGTGCCAGCATCTCCGGACAGTATAGCAATCAGCCCCAGCATTTT.

Here the CDR3 reads CSAIAGGTDTQYF. CDR3 sequence (DNA): TGCAGTGCCATAGCGGGGGGCACAGATACGCAGTATTTT. This sequence joins TRBV20-1 and TRBJ2-3, with 9 bases aligning to TRBD2. The length of the CDR3 is 13 residues. The trim removed 6 bases at V and 1 base at J, leaving 2 bases unmatched. From germline, CDR1 is DFQATT and CDR2 SNEGSKA (reference sequence).

This clone was counted ten times or more. The rearrangement links TRBV15 to TRBJ1-4, with a possible D match to TRBD1 (5 bases). The CDR3 totals 13 residues. Trimming took off 7 bases at V and 7 bases at J, with 13 bases between the two ends. Germline CDR1 and CDR2: LNHNV and YYDKDF (reference sequence). CDR3 DNA: TGTGCCACCACCGCGGACGGGACTGAAAAACTGTTTTTT. This codes for CATTADGTEKLFF.

This clone was seen repeatedly, ten times or more. V is TRBV5-6 and J is TRBJ1-2; maybe TRBD1 (6 bases). The CDR3 runs 13 residues. V was cut by 4 bases and J by 7 bases, with 14 bases left in between. Germline CDR1 and CDR2: SGHDT and YYEEEE. CDR3 DNA sequence: TGTGCCAGCAGCGAGGACAGATTTGGTGGCTACACCTTC. Translation gives CASSEDRFGGYTF.

This clone was found a few times. The chain uses TRBV10-1 and TRBJ2-1, with a tentative D call TRBD2 (7 bases). The germline V gene encodes CDR1 WNHNN and CDR2 SYGVQD (reference sequence). The CDR3 is 16 amino acids. The V end was cut by 3 bases, the J end by 8 bases, with 20 bases between. The CDR3 DNA reads as TGCGCCAGCAGTGATAGGAGTGGGGGGGCGATGGATGAGCAGTTCTTC. It yields the protein CASSDRSGGAMDEQFF.

This clone was seen repeatedly, ten times or more. The rearrangement uses TRBV19 and TRBJ2-2, with 9 nucleotides matching TRBD2. Germline values: CDR1 LNHDA, CDR2 SQIVND (reference sequence). This CDR3 has 19 amino acids. Trimming cost V 0 bases and J 7 bases; bases outside gene matches: 15. This CDR3 reads CASSIDSFDSGSRVGELFF. The CDR3 nucleotides are TGTGCCAGTAGTATAGATTCTTTTGATAGCGGGAGCAGGGTCGGGGAGCTGTTTTTT.

At least ten counts were recorded for this clone. V and J are TRBV20-1 and TRBJ2-7; unclear D gene. This CDR3 is 14 amino acids long. Trimming pared 4 bases from V and 3 bases from J, leaving 16 bases between. Germline-derived CDR1 and CDR2 are DFQATT and SNEGSKA (reference sequence). The CDR3 bases are TGCAGTGCTAATCCAAAAAATAAGAACTACGAGCAGTACTTC. This gives the protein CSANPKNKNYEQYF.

This chain joins TRBV20-1 and TRBJ1-6; 7 positions agree with TRBD1. CDR3 size: 14 residues. In germline, CDR1 is DFQATT, CDR2 SNEGSKA (reference sequence). V lost 6 bases to trimming and J lost 7 bases; unmatched junction nucleotides: 9. The CDR3 sequence is CSARIGTENSPLHF. CDR3 in DNA: TGCAGTGCCCGGATCGGGACAGAAAATTCACCCCTCCACTTT.

This clone was counted ten times or more. The rearrangement uses TRBV4-1 and TRBJ2-5; the match to TRBD1 covers 10 bases. Per the germline V gene, CDR1 is MGHRA and CDR2 is YSYEKL. V lost 6 bases, J lost 4 bases, and 8 bases stayed unmatched. This CDR3 region has 15 residues. In DNA form, the CDR3 reads TGCGCCAGCAGATGGGACAGGGGAGGATTAGAGACCCAGTACTTC. This encodes CASRWDRGGLETQYF.

V gene TRBV20-1 combines with J gene TRBJ2-7, with TRBD2 matching 8 bases. The germline CDR1 and CDR2 sequences are DFQATT and SNEGSKA (reference sequence). Unmatched junction bases numbered 4, after V lost 0 bases and J lost 3 bases. CDR3 length: 14 residues. The CDR3 spells CSARENGRDYEQYF. The CDR3, as DNA: TGCAGTGCTAGAGAGAACGGGAGGGACTACGAGCAGTACTTC.

This clone rates as medium-sized. The chain joins TRBV5-1 to TRBJ2-1; 13 positions agree with TRBD2. The CDR3 extends over 18 amino acids. After removal of 0 bases from V and 8 bases from J, the junction contained 11 bases not matched to a gene. CDR1 and CDR2 (germline): SGHRS, YFSETQ. The CDR3 DNA follows: TGCGCCAGCAGCTTGGGGACTAGCGGGAGTATTTCCCGACATGAGCAGTTCTTC. Translated: CASSLGTSGSISRHEQFF.

This chain links TRBV19 with TRBJ2-7; 8 bases fit TRBD2. V dropped 3 bases and J dropped 3; count of bases not matched to a gene: 7. The CDR3 is 15 residues long. The germline gives CDR1 LNHDA, CDR2 SQIVND (reference sequence). The CDR3 region is CASSIASSGGYEQYF. In DNA, the CDR3 is TGTGCCAGTAGTATCGCGTCGAGCGGGGGCTACGAGCAGTACTTC.

This chain's CDR3 is CATSDRTGGWETQYF. The CDR3 coding sequence is TGTGCCACCAGTGATCGGACAGGGGGTTGGGAGACCCAGTACTTC. The V call is TRBV24-1, the J call TRBJ2-5; TRBD1 agrees at 10 bases. V lost 3 bases to trimming and J lost 5 bases; unmatched junction nucleotides: 5. Germline-derived CDR1 and CDR2 are KGHDR and SFDVKD. The CDR3 has 15 amino acids.

This chain joins TRBV6-1 and TRBJ1-3; D ambiguous. Trimming took 4 bases from V and 4 from J, leaving 8 bases between them. Germline CDR1 is MNHNS and CDR2 is SASEGT. CDR3 length: 13 amino acids. CDR3 loop: CASSVRGGNTIYF. Written as DNA, the CDR3 is TGTGCCAGCAGTGTCCGGGGAGGAAACACCATATATTTT.

The sample holds a few counts of this clone. One end of the junction fails to match germline, which may point to a read error. Other DNA sequences within the sample encode an identical CDR3. V usage is TRBV28 and J usage is TRBJ2-1; D tentatively reads TRBD1 or TRBD2 (5 bases each). This CDR3 region has 16 residues. The germline V gene encodes CDR1 MDHEN and CDR2 SYDVKM. The CDR3 DNA follows: TGTGCCAGCAGCCCGGGGCAGGGCGAGGCCTACAATGAGCAATTCTTC. Its protein is CASSPGQGEAYNEQFF. Using reference TRBV28 and TRBJ2-1 for the parts outside the CDR3, the full variable domain is DVKVTQSSRYLVKRTGEKVFLECVQDMDHENMFWYRQDPGLGLRLIYFSYDVKMKEKGDIPEGYSVSREKKERFSLILESASTNQTSMYLCASSPGQGEAYNEQFFGPGTRLTVL.

The sample holds many counts of this clone. The V call is TRBV10-2, the J call TRBJ2-7; D remains ambiguous. Per the germline V gene, CDR1 is WSHSY and CDR2 is SAAADI. This CDR3 region has 12 residues. The CDR3 loop reads CAASGLLYEQYF. The CDR3, as DNA: TGCGCTGCTTCCGGGCTTCTCTACGAGCAGTACTTC.

This clone was observed at least ten times. The V gene is TRBV9, the J gene TRBJ1-6; D remains ambiguous. This CDR3 spans 15 amino acids. V was trimmed by 0 bases and J by 5 bases, leaving 9 bases between them. Germline values: CDR1 SGDLS, CDR2 YYNGEE. DNA of the CDR3: TGTGCCAGCAGCGTAGGACTAGGCCATAATTCACCCCTCCACTTT. Its translation: CASSVGLGHNSPLHF.

This clone showed up many times. The chain couples TRBV19 to TRBJ2-1; 9 bases agree with TRBD1. Trimming cost V 6 bases and J 8 bases; bases outside gene matches: 5. The CDR3 has 13 amino acids. The germline CDR1 and CDR2 sequences are LNHDA and SQIVND (reference sequence). The CDR3, as DNA: TGTGCCAGTAGGTGGGACAGGGCGGATGAGCAGTTCTTC. This codes for CASRWDRADEQFF.

This clone occurred many times. V gene TRBV20-1 combines with J gene TRBJ2-5, with unresolved D. Per germline, CDR1 DFQATT and CDR2 SNEGSKA (reference sequence). The CDR3 totals 10 residues. V gave up 5 bases and J gave up 2 bases, with 3 bases separating them. CDR3: CSAFQETQYF. The CDR3 nucleotides are TGCAGTGCTTTTCAAGAGACCCAGTACTTC.

This clone has at least ten counts. CDR3 nucleotide sequence: TGTGCCAGCAGTTTCCAACAAGCACACAGGCTCCGCTCCTACAATGAGCAGTTCTTC. Amino acids: CASSFQQAHRLRSYNEQFF. V and J are TRBV12-3 or TRBV12-4 and TRBJ2-1, with D maybe TRBD1 (5 bases). V shed 3 bases and J shed 0 bases, with 21 bases lying between them. There are 19 residues in the CDR3.

This clone came up once. This chain connects TRBV20-1 to TRBJ2-7; 11 bases match TRBD1. CDR1 DFQATT and CDR2 SNEGSKA come from the germline V gene (reference sequence). Losses at the gene ends were 0 bases for V and 6 bases for J; bases not matched to a gene: 7. This CDR3 region has 15 residues. The chain's CDR3 is CSARDPDRGLFEQYF. For the CDR3, the DNA is TGCAGTGCTAGAGATCCGGACAGGGGGCTGTTCGAGCAGTACTTC.

Many counts were recorded for this clone. The chain has TRBV3-1 and TRBJ1-1, with D tentatively TRBD1 (6 bases). CDR3 length: 14 amino acids. Trimming took 1 base from V and 4 from J, leaving 10 bases between them. Per the germline V gene, CDR1 is LGHDT and CDR2 is YNNKEL (reference sequence). This CDR3 reads CASSQGWGATEAFF. In DNA form, the CDR3 reads TGTGCCAGCAGCCAAGGTTGGGGGGCCACTGAAGCTTTCTTT.